One sample yielded the 24 T cell receptor beta chains listed below, sequenced in a study of vaccination and CD4 T cells after COVID-19 (dated by TCRdb to 2021 to 2024). The meaning of the sample's treatment or condition label: roughly 11-day PBMC culture with coronavirus spike peptide pools or control peptides (ViraFEST assay). These receptors' antigens are unknown. The library was made by PCR. The run used an Illumina iSeq 100. At the Johns Hopkins FTIC core, DNA from the cultured CD4+ T cells underwent TCR sequencing with the Oncomine TCR Beta short-read assay. TCRdb reran the public reads through fastp at Q25 and MiXCR, keeping productive beta chains. Rows are unified per CDR3 protein, each entry keeping the most common DNA and genes. The sample records 9,500 to 12,000 distinct CDR3 sequences, approximately 60% of which are singletons. The ten biggest clones cover around 29% of the sample. Sequenced input: CD4+ T cells from blood, cultured in vitro. These receptors all stem from a human donor who had recovered from COVID-19.

The chain links TRBV2 to TRBJ2-2; D not resolved. V lost 6 bases, J lost 1 base, and 9 bases lay in between. This CDR3 has 14 amino acids. CDR1 is SNHLY and CDR2 is FYNNEI in the germline V gene. The CDR3 is CASSPEQNTGELFF. CDR3 in DNA: TGTGCCAGCAGCCCGGAGCAGAACACCGGGGAGCTGTTTTTT.

The chain carries TRBV27 and TRBJ2-5, with D perhaps matching TRBD1 (6 bases). V was pared by 5 bases and J by 3 bases, with 10 bases between. This CDR3 region has 13 residues. In germline, CDR1 is MNHEY, CDR2 SMNVEV (reference sequence). The CDR3 here is CASSPRDKETQYF. CDR3 in DNA: TGTGCCAGCAGTCCCCGGGACAAAGAGACCCAGTACTTC.

This chain uses TRBV20-1 with TRBJ2-3, with TRBD2 identical over 13 bases. Germline CDR1 is DFQATT and CDR2 is SNEGSKA (reference sequence). Unmatched junction bases numbered 8, after V lost 4 bases and J lost 4 bases. The CDR3 loop spans 16 amino acids. For the CDR3, the DNA is TGCAGTGCTATGACGAGACTAGCGGGAGGTCCAGATACGCAGTATTTT. This gives the protein CSAMTRLAGGPDTQYF.

This sequence joins TRBV1 and TRBJ1-5. TRBV1 is noted as a pseudogene. The CDR3 consists of 12 residues. In DNA, the CDR3 is TGCACCAGCAGCCAAGTAGCCCAGCCCCAGCATTTT. It translates to CTSSQVAQPQHF.

CDR3 coding DNA: TGTGCCAGCAGTTCGGGGACCCCGGGGTCAATAAGCTACACCTTC. This codes for CASSSGTPGSISYTF. The chain joins TRBV25-1 to TRBJ1-2; D is perhaps TRBD1 (5 bases). Germline lookup yields CDR1 MGHDK and CDR2 SYGVNS. Trimming stripped 5 bases from V and 9 bases from J, with 22 bases between. This CDR3 comprises 15 residues.

This clonotype is a singleton in its sample. V and J are TRBV5-8 and TRBJ1-5; a possible D gene is TRBD1 (5 bases). V was shortened by 1 base and J by 7 bases, with 15 bases between the two germline ends. There are 15 residues in the CDR3. Germline V gene lookup returns CDR1 SGHTS and CDR2 YDEGEE. CDR3 sequence reads: CASSLLLTGRQPQHF. The CDR3 nucleotides are TGTGCCAGCAGCTTGCTCCTAACAGGTCGACAGCCCCAGCATTTT. Variable domain in full (rest from reference TRBV5-8 and TRBJ1-5): EAGVTQSPTHLIKTRGQQATLRCSPISGHTSVYWYQQALGLGLQFLLWYDEGEERNRGNFPPRFSGRQFPNYSSELNVNALELEDSALYLCASSLLLTGRQPQHFGDGTRLSIL.

The chain links TRBV20-1 to TRBJ1-1, with 9 nucleotides matching TRBD1. CDR1 and CDR2 (germline): DFQATT, SNEGSKA (reference sequence). V gave up 3 bases and J gave up 0 bases; unmatched junction bases: 5. The CDR3 has 15 amino acids. The CDR3 loop reads CSASPGTGMNTEAFF. The CDR3 nucleotides are TGCAGTGCTAGTCCCGGGACAGGGATGAACACTGAAGCTTTCTTT.

This sequence joins TRBV6-1 and TRBJ1-1; TRBD1 is a possible D gene (5 bases). The CDR3 extends over 12 amino acids. Trimming left V 5 bases short and J 1 base short, with 5 bases between. Per the germline V gene, CDR1 is MNHNS and CDR2 is SASEGT. The CDR3 region has the DNA TGTGCCAGCAGTACAGGGAACACTGAAGCTTTCTTT. Translating it yields CASSTGNTEAFF.

The V gene is TRBV4-3, the J gene TRBJ1-3, with a weak D call TRBD1 (5 bases). The ends were cut back, 0 bases at V and 0 bases at J, with 6 bases in the middle. The length of the CDR3 is 15 residues. Germline V gene sequence: CDR1 LGHNA, CDR2 YSLEER. This CDR3 is CASSQDQGSGNTIYF. CDR3 DNA sequence: TGCGCCAGCAGCCAAGATCAGGGCTCTGGAAACACCATATATTTT.

This clonotype appeared a few times. The chain carries TRBV30 and TRBJ1-5; no clear D gene. With 3 bases removed from V and 0 bases from J, the gap between germline ends came to 12 bases. The CDR3 is made up of 15 amino acids. CDR1 and CDR2 (germline): GTSNPN, SVGIG (reference sequence). The CDR3 coding sequence is TGTGCCTGGAGGGTTAAGCTCCCTAGCAATCAGCCCCAGCATTTT. It specifies CAWRVKLPSNQPQHF.

The sample holds a few counts of this clonotype. The chain employs TRBV27 and TRBJ1-1; TRBD1 matches 9 bases. Germline V gene data show CDR1 as MNHEY and CDR2 as SMNVEV (reference sequence). J was trimmed by 3 bases and V by 8 bases; bases with no gene match: 10. The CDR3 runs to 15 residues. The CDR3 region has the DNA TGTGCCAGCCTGGGGCGGACAGGGGCCTACACTGAAGCTTTCTTT. Translation: CASLGRTGAYTEAFF.

This chain uses TRBV6-1 with TRBJ2-5; D remains unclear. The CDR3 totals 13 residues. V lost 2 bases and J 2 bases, leaving 6 bases between the germline ends. Germline-derived CDR1 and CDR2 are MNHNS and SASEGT. The chain's CDR3 is CASSELPQETQYF. Written as DNA, the CDR3 is TGTGCCAGCAGTGAATTACCTCAAGAGACCCAGTACTTC.

CDR3: CASGQVLGGDTQYF. Written as DNA, the CDR3 is TGTGCCAGTGGACAGGTGCTCGGTGGAGATACGCAGTATTTT. The chain uses TRBV5-3 and TRBJ2-3; 7 bases map to TRBD1. TRBV5-3 is an ORF, with its function uncertain. Unmatched junction bases numbered 11, after V lost 8 bases and J lost 5 bases. The CDR3 sequence is 14 residues long.

This clonotype qualifies as large. The rearrangement uses TRBV20-1 and TRBJ1-1; the D gene is possibly TRBD1 (5 bases). The CDR3 spans 13 residues. V lost 6 bases, J lost 1 base, and 12 bases lay in between. Germline CDR1 is DFQATT and CDR2 is SNEGSKA (reference sequence). DNA of the CDR3: TGCAGTGCACCACAGGTCTCGAACACTGAAGCTTTCTTT. Translated, it gives CSAPQVSNTEAFF.

This clonotype was detected a few times. V gene TRBV7-9 combines with J gene TRBJ2-3, with TRBD1 as a possible D gene (6 bases). The CDR3 consists of 16 residues. Germline V gene data show CDR1 as SEHNR and CDR2 as FQNEAQ (reference sequence). Trimming stripped 5 bases from V and 3 bases from J, with 18 bases between. The CDR3 DNA sequence: TGTGCCAGCAGCCCACGACAGGAAGAAGGGACAGATACGCAGTATTTT. Amino acid sequence: CASSPRQEEGTDTQYF.

This clonotype was counted between two and nine times. The chain joins TRBV20-1 to TRBJ1-1; no clear D gene. Trimming left V 3 bases short and J 4 bases short, with 15 bases between. There are 14 residues in the CDR3. Germline CDR1 and CDR2: DFQATT and SNEGSKA (reference sequence). CDR3 bases: TGCAGTGCTAGGTTCTCCAGCCGGGGCACTGAAGCTTTCTTT. As protein: CSARFSSRGTEAFF.

This clonotype was counted between two and nine times. J is TRBJ1-2 and V is TRBV20-1, with TRBD1 matching 8 bases. After removal of 0 bases from V and 8 bases from J, the junction contained 14 bases not matched to a gene. The CDR3 extends over 16 amino acids. The germline V gene has CDR1 DFQATT and CDR2 SNEGSKA (reference sequence). The CDR3 coding sequence is TGCAGTGCTAGAGACCCCACTCCAGGGGGCGCGGGAGGCTACACCTTC. Translating gives CSARDPTPGGAGGYTF.

For the CDR3, the DNA is TGTGCCAGCAGCGAGGGCCCAGGGGGGGACACTGAAGCTTTCTTT. This sequence encodes CASSEGPGGDTEAFF. This sequence joins TRBV9 and TRBJ1-1, with 7 bases lining up with TRBD1. This CDR3 has 15 residues. Germline loops: CDR1 SGDLS, CDR2 YYNGEE. V was clipped by 3 bases and J by 3 bases; unmatched bases: 8.

The J gene is TRBJ1-6, the V gene TRBV5-1; D is unclear. CDR1 is SGHRS, CDR2 YFSETQ, per germline. The V end was cut by 3 bases, the J end by 7 bases, with 8 bases between. CDR3 length: 13 residues. CDR3: CASSSQANSPLHF. CDR3 bases: TGCGCCAGCAGCTCTCAGGCCAATTCACCCCTCCACTTT.

V usage is TRBV11-2 and J usage is TRBJ2-7; D is ambiguous. This CDR3 is 14 amino acids long. CDR1 is SGHAT and CDR2 is FQNNGV in the germline V gene. V was shortened by 2 bases and J by 2 bases, with 10 bases between the two germline ends. The CDR3 reads CASSLRRIAYEQYF. In DNA form, the CDR3 reads TGTGCCAGCAGCTTAAGACGGATTGCCTACGAGCAGTACTTC.

The chain links TRBV24-1 to TRBJ2-1, with 10 bases lining up with TRBD2. Germline V CDR1 and CDR2: KGHDR, SFDVKD. CDR3 length equals 16 residues. J was trimmed by 2 bases and V by 3 bases; bases with no gene match: 3. The CDR3: CATSDRTSGAYNEQFF. CDR3 DNA sequence: TGTGCCACCAGTGATCGGACTAGCGGAGCCTACAATGAGCAGTTCTTC.

The chain uses TRBV4-3 and TRBJ2-3; TRBD1 or TRBD2 may be the D gene (5 bases each). The germline V and J ends were trimmed by 0 bases and 2 bases, with 12 bases remaining between them. Per germline, CDR1 LGHNA and CDR2 YSLEER. This CDR3 contains 16 residues. As DNA, the CDR3 is TGCGCCAGCAGCCAAGAAGGTGGGGACCTCACAGATACGCAGTATTTT. Its translation: CASSQEGGDLTDTQYF.

This clonotype is medium-sized (0.01 to 0.1%) within its sample. The J gene is TRBJ1-1, the V gene TRBV7-9; the match to TRBD1 covers 10 bases. The ends lost 5 bases at V and 5 bases at J; junction bases unmatched: 8. Per the germline V gene, CDR1 is SEHNR and CDR2 is FQNEAQ (reference sequence). This CDR3 has 15 amino acids. The CDR3 DNA sequence: TGTGCCAGCAGCGCCACCCGGACAGGGGGTACTGAAGCTTTCTTT. Residues: CASSATRTGGTEAFF. Based on the CDR3 plus reference TRBV7-9 and TRBJ1-1, the full variable domain is DTGVSQNPRHKITKRGQNVTFRCDPISEHNRLYWYRQTLGQGPEFLTYFQNEAQLEKSRLLSDRFSAERPKGSFSTLEIQRTEQGDSAMYLCASSATRTGGTEAFFGQGTRLTVV.

The chain recombines TRBV12-3 or TRBV12-4 with TRBJ1-6; TRBD1 might be the D (5 bases). This CDR3 has 15 residues. The V end lost 3 bases, the J end lost 5 bases, and 11 bases lay between the germline ends. The CDR3 reads CASSLGTFDNSPLHF. CDR3 DNA sequence: TGTGCCAGCAGTTTGGGGACGTTTGATAATTCACCCCTCCACTTT.